Presented here are 20 T cell receptor beta chains from one specimen sequenced in a study of persistence of HIV-infected CD4 T cells (dated by TCRdb to about 2020). TCRbeta repertoires were sequenced from genomic DNA with the immunoSEQ hsTCRB assay version 4 in survey mode. TCRdb re-hosts the immuneACCESS table, in-frame sequences only. Its copies lack some clones; in the studies checked, an unresolved V gene accounts for under half of them, and the cause for the rest is not known. The sample table contains about 37,000 clones; only one count was recorded for 65% to 85% of them. The ten largest account for 1.5% to 2% of the sample. Their antigens are not known. What this sample's treatment or condition label stands for: suppressive antiretroviral therapy. Lysates of CMV-infected fibroblasts were used at about 11 ug/mL for cell stimulation. Nonresponding CD40L-negative CD69-negative CD45RO-high memory CD4+ T cells were sorted as memory populations depleted of antigen-responding cells.

Sample: CD4+ T cells sorted from PBMCs after roughly 18-hour stimulation, taken from a patient who received antiretroviral therapy. The cell subset or site label of this sample denotes: CD40L-CD69- CD45RO-high memory CD4 T cells not responding to CMV lysate. The receptors here all came from an adult man with HIV who was CMV-seropositive.

The chain has TRBV27 and TRBJ1-5; no reliable D call. The V gene lost 2 bases and the J gene lost 2 bases, with 10 bases spanning the gap. This CDR3 has 15 amino acids. CDR1 is MNHEY, CDR2 SMNVEV, per germline (reference sequence). The chain's CDR3 is CASSLEGIGNQPQHF. The CDR3 region has the DNA TGTGCCAGCAGTTTAGAGGGTATAGGCAATCAGCCCCAGCATTTT.

The V gene is TRBV29-1, the J gene TRBJ2-2; 9 bases align to TRBD1. This CDR3 contains 14 residues. The V gene's germline CDR1 is SQVTM and CDR2 ANQGSEA. V shed 8 bases and J 2 bases; nucleotides not matched to a gene: 6. CDR3 residues: CSTRDRVNTGELFF. CDR3 nucleotide sequence: TGCAGCACGCGGGACAGGGTAAACACCGGGGAGCTGTTTTTT.

The V gene is TRBV6-5, the J gene TRBJ1-2; D possibly corresponds to TRBD1 (5 bases). In germline, CDR1 is MNHEY, CDR2 SVGAGI. Trimming stripped 6 bases from V and 6 bases from J, with 14 bases between. This CDR3 is 13 amino acids long. In DNA form, the CDR3 reads TGTGCCAGCAGCTTCCGACAGTCTAATGGCTACACCTTC. Protein sequence: CASSFRQSNGYTF.

The chain carries TRBV7-6 and TRBJ1-6; 8 bases align to TRBD1. The V and J ends lost 5 bases and 10 bases, in that order; junction bases with no gene match: 10. The CDR3 totals 15 residues. Germline V lookup: CDR1 SGHVS, CDR2 FNYEAQ. The CDR3 is CASSADRDRGSPLHF. Here the CDR3 DNA reads TGTGCCAGCAGCGCGGACAGGGATCGGGGATCACCCCTCCACTTT.

This clone was counted between two and nine times. J is TRBJ2-2 and V is TRBV4-2; D is possibly TRBD1 (5 bases). V lost 4 bases, J lost 4 bases, and 13 bases lay in between. Germline V CDR1 and CDR2: LGHNA, YNFKEQ. This CDR3 comprises 15 residues. The CDR3 reads CASSPGKGPTGELFF. The DNA for the CDR3 is TGTGCCAGCAGCCCAGGGAAAGGGCCCACCGGGGAGCTGTTTTTT.

V and J are TRBV2 and TRBJ2-1, with D tentatively TRBD1 or TRBD2 (5 bases each). This CDR3 comprises 14 residues. CDR1 SNHLY and CDR2 FYNNEI come from the germline V gene. With 6 bases removed from V and 0 bases from J, the gap between germline ends came to 9 bases. The CDR3, as DNA: TGTGCCAGCAGACCAGGGAGCTCCTACAATGAGCAGTTCTTC. It encodes CASRPGSSYNEQFF. The whole variable domain, remainder taken from reference TRBV2 and TRBJ2-1, is EPEVTQTPSHQVTQMGQEVILRCVPISNHLYFYWYRQILGQKVEFLVSFYNNEISEKSEIFDDQFSVERPDGSNFTLKIRSTKLEDSAMYFCASRPGSSYNEQFFGPGTRLTVL.

The chain recombines TRBV6-1 with TRBJ1-3; possibly TRBD1 for D (5 bases). This CDR3 contains 15 residues. V lost 0 bases and J 2 bases, leaving 8 bases between the germline ends. Looked up from germline, CDR1 is MNHNS and CDR2 is SASEGT. The DNA for the CDR3 is TGTGCCAGCAGTGAAGCGGGCAGGGCTGGAAACACCATATATTTT. It yields the protein CASSEAGRAGNTIYF.

This chain links TRBV5-6 with TRBJ2-4; D is perhaps TRBD1 (6 bases). CDR3 length equals 14 residues. Per germline, CDR1 SGHDT and CDR2 YYEEEE. V was trimmed by 3 bases and J by 3 bases, leaving 10 bases between them. The CDR3 nucleotides are TGTGCCAGCAGCTCCCGAGGGGGCAAAAACATTCAGTACTTC. Its translation is CASSSRGGKNIQYF.

The V and J genes are TRBV19 and TRBJ1-3; 8 nucleotides agree with TRBD1. The V gene end was trimmed by 7 bases and the J gene end by 0 bases; junction bases not matched to a gene: 2. The CDR3 consists of 14 residues. In germline, CDR1 is LNHDA, CDR2 SQIVND (reference sequence). CDR3 sequence reads: CASIDRGSGNTIYF. CDR3 DNA: TGTGCCAGTATCGACAGGGGCTCTGGAAACACCATATATTTT. Variable domain in full (rest from reference TRBV19 and TRBJ1-3): DGGITQSPKYLFRKEGQNVTLSCEQNLNHDAMYWYRQDPGQGLRLIYYSQIVNDFQKGDIAEGYSVSREKKESFPLTVTSAQKNPTAFYLCASIDRGSGNTIYFGEGSWLTVV.

This clone has more than one count but fewer than ten. The V gene is TRBV5-4, the J gene TRBJ1-2; D ambiguous. The CDR3 covers 12 residues. CDR1 is SGHNT, CDR2 YYREEE, per germline (reference sequence). Between the trimmed V and J ends, which lost 4 bases and 8 bases, there was a span of 12 bases. In DNA form, the CDR3 reads TGTGCCAGCAGCCACCTTAGGGAAGGCTACACCTTC. Its protein product is CASSHLREGYTF. Filled out from reference TRBV5-4 and TRBJ1-2, the complete variable domain reads ETGVTQSPTHLIKTRGQQVTLRCSSQSGHNTVSWYQQALGQGPQFIFQYYREEENGRGNFPPRFSGLQFPNYSSELNVNALELDDSALYLCASSHLREGYTFGSGTRLTVV.

The chain uses TRBV7-9 and TRBJ1-2, with D unresolved. The CDR3 totals 14 residues. The germline V gene encodes CDR1 SEHNR and CDR2 FQNEAQ (reference sequence). V gave up 0 bases and J gave up 6 bases, with 11 bases separating them. CDR3 nucleotides: TGTGCCAGCAGCTTAGCGCAAGGCCTTAATGGCTACACCTTC. Translation gives CASSLAQGLNGYTF.

This clone is categorized as medium-sized. The chain employs TRBV5-4 and TRBJ1-2, with 10 bases aligning to TRBD1. The CDR3 runs to 13 residues. V lost 4 bases to trimming and J lost 7 bases; unmatched junction nucleotides: 4. Germline CDR1 and CDR2: SGHNT and YYREEE (reference sequence). CDR3 protein: CASSPRTGGGYTF. CDR3 DNA sequence: TGTGCCAGCAGCCCACGGACAGGGGGTGGCTACACCTTC.

The V and J genes are TRBV6-5 and TRBJ2-1; D is unresolved. In germline, CDR1 is MNHEY, CDR2 SVGAGI. V lost 6 bases to trimming and J lost 6 bases, with 15 bases between them. The CDR3 has 14 amino acids. CDR3 amino acids: CASSLTDRLNEQFF. The CDR3 nucleotides are TGTGCCAGCAGCCTGACCGACCGGCTCAATGAGCAGTTCTTC.

The chain is built from TRBV24-1 and TRBJ2-3; D remains unclear. Deletions cut 0 bases from V and 7 bases from J, with 7 bases between. CDR3 length: 13 amino acids. Per germline, CDR1 KGHDR and CDR2 SFDVKD. Here the CDR3 DNA reads TGTGCCACCAGTGATTTGCGACAATATACGCAGTATTTT. This encodes CATSDLRQYTQYF.

The chain is built from TRBV6-5 and TRBJ1-1; a weak D match, TRBD1 (5 bases). Germline V gene sequence: CDR1 MNHEY, CDR2 SVGAGI. CDR3 length equals 15 residues. Trimming removed 8 bases from V and 4 bases from J, with 20 bases in between. The chain's CDR3 is CASRYSPRRGTEAFF. Written as DNA, the CDR3 is TGTGCCAGCCGCTACTCTCCTCGGAGGGGCACTGAAGCTTTCTTT.

The chain couples TRBV24-1 to TRBJ2-1, with a weak D call TRBD2 (6 bases). The CDR3 runs to 15 residues. Trimming removed 3 bases at V and 6 bases at J, with 14 bases between. Germline V gene sequence: CDR1 KGHDR, CDR2 SFDVKD. This chain's CDR3 is CATSDIGTPGNEQFF. The CDR3 DNA reads TGTGCCACCAGTGATATCGGGACTCCCGGCAATGAGCAGTTCTTC.

The rearrangement joins TRBV27 to TRBJ2-1; D is perhaps TRBD1 (5 bases). The V end lost 10 bases, the J end lost 7 bases, and 17 bases lay between the germline ends. Per the germline V gene, CDR1 is MNHEY and CDR2 is SMNVEV (reference sequence). The CDR3 contains 13 residues. CDR3: CATRLGATNEQFF. The CDR3 bases are TGTGCCACCCGTCTAGGGGCCACGAATGAGCAGTTCTTC.

CDR3: CASSPGSGANVLTF. CDR3 nucleotides: TGTGCCAGCAGCCCGGGGTCTGGGGCCAACGTCCTGACTTTC. The V and J genes are TRBV28 and TRBJ2-6; D is possibly TRBD2 (5 bases). The CDR3 contains 14 residues. Trimming pared 6 bases from V and 1 base from J, leaving 7 bases between. Looked up from germline, CDR1 is MDHEN and CDR2 is SYDVKM.

The CDR3 is CASSGQGDGREAFF. CDR3 sequence (DNA): TGTGCCAGCAGTGGGCAGGGAGACGGGAGGGAAGCTTTCTTT. The gene calls are TRBV2 and TRBJ1-1; perhaps TRBD1 as D (5 bases). Germline lookup yields CDR1 SNHLY and CDR2 FYNNEI. The CDR3 contains 14 residues. Trimming removed 4 bases at V and 8 bases at J, with 17 bases between.

The rearrangement links TRBV4-2 to TRBJ2-3; TRBD2 agrees at 9 bases. Germline V gives CDR1 LGHNA, CDR2 YNFKEQ. With V trimmed by 0 bases and J by 1 base, 11 bases remained unmatched. This CDR3 is 19 amino acids long. The CDR3 loop reads CASSQEFDVSGGRTDTQYF. In DNA form, the CDR3 reads TGTGCCAGCAGCCAAGAATTCGACGTCAGCGGGGGGCGCACAGATACGCAGTATTTT.